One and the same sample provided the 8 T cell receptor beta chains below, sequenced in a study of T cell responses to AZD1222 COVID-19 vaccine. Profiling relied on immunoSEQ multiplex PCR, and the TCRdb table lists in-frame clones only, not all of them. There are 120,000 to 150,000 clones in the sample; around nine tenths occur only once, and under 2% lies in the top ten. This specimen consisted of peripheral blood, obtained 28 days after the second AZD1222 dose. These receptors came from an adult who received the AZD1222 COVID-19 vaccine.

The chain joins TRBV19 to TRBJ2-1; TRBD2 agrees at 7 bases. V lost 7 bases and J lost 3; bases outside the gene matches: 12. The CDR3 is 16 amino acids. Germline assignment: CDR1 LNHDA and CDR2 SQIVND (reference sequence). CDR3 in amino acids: CASKIGGGSHYNEQFF. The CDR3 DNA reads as TGTGCCAGTAAGATTGGGGGGGGTAGCCACTACAATGAGCAGTTCTTC.

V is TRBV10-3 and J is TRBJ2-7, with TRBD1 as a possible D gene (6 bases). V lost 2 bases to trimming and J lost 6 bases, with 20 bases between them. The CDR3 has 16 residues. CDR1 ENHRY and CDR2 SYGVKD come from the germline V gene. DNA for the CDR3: TGTGCCATCAGTGAGCAGACAGGAACGGCGTACGGCGAGCAGTACTTC. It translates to CAISEQTGTAYGEQYF.

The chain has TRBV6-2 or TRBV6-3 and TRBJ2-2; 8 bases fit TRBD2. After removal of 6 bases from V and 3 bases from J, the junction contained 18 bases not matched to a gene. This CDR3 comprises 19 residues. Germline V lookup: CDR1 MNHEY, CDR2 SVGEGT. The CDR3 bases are TGTGCCAGCAGCCAACTGGGCCCCAGGACTAGCTTCGACACCGGGGAGCTGTTTTTT. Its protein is CASSQLGPRTSFDTGELFF.

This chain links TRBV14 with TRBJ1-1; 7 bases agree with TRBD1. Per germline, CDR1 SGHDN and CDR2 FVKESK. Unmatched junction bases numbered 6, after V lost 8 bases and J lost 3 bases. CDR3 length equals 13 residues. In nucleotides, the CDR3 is TGTGCCAGCTCGGGACAGATAGACACTGAAGCTTTCTTT. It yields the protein CASSGQIDTEAFF. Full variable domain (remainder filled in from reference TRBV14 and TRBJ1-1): EAGVTQFPSHSVIEKGQTVTLRCDPISGHDNLYWYRRVMGKEIKFLLHFVKESKQDESGMPNNRFLAERTGGTYSTLKVQPAELEDSGVYFCASSGQIDTEAFFGQGTRLTVV.

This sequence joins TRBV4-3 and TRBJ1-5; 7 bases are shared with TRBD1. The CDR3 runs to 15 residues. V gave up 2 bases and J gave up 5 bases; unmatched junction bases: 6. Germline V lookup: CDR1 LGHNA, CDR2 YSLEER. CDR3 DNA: TGCGCCAGCAGCCAAACTTTCGACAGGGATCAGCCCCAGCATTTT. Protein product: CASSQTFDRDQPQHF.

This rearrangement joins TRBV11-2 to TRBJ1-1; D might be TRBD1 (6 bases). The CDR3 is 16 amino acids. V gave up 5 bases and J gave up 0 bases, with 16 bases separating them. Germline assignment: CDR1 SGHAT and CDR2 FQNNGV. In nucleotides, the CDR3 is TGTGCCAGCAGCGGGGGGGCACAGAACCTGAACACTGAAGCTTTCTTT. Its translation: CASSGGAQNLNTEAFF. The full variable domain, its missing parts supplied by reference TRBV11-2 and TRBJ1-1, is EAGVAQSPRYKIIEKRQSVAFWCNPISGHATLYWYQQILGQGPKLLIQFQNNGVVDDSQLPKDRFSAERLKGVDSTLKIQPAKLEDSAVYLCASSGGAQNLNTEAFFGQGTRLTVV.

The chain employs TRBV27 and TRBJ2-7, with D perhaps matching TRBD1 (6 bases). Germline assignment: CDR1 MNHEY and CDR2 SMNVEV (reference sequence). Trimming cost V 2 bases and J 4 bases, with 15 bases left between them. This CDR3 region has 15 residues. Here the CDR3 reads CASSLKVTQGYEQYF. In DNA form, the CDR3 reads TGTGCCAGCAGTTTAAAGGTTACCCAGGGGTACGAGCAGTACTTC.

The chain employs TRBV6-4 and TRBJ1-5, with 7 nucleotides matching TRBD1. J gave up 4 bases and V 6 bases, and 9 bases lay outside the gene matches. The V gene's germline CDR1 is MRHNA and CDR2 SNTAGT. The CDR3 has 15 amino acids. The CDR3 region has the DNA TGTGCCAGCAGGCGAGACAGGGTTCGGAATCAGCCCCAGCATTTT. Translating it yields CASRRDRVRNQPQHF.